The 11 T cell receptor beta chains below were found in one sample sequenced in a study of blood T cell repertoires in COVID-19. This table comes from immunoSEQ multiplex PCR, and its TCRdb copy is limited to in-frame clones, with some not included. The repertoire holds under 300,000 clones, 80% to 95% seen once, with around 1.8% in the top ten. Sequencing was carried out using PBMCs or T cells enriched from blood (not recorded which). These receptors came from a woman aged 18-35 years who had recovered from COVID-19.

The chain combines TRBV24-1 with TRBJ1-4; no firm D call. The ends were cut back, 5 bases at V and 5 bases at J, with 8 bases in the middle. CDR1 is KGHDR and CDR2 is SFDVKD in the germline V gene. CDR3 length: 13 residues. This CDR3 is CATSGRVNEKLFF. CDR3 in DNA: TGTGCCACCAGTGGGCGGGTGAATGAAAAACTGTTTTTT.

This clone was seen a single time. The chain uses TRBV10-3 and TRBJ2-2, with 8 positions matching TRBD2. V shed 11 bases, J shed 7 bases, and the junction held 12 bases outside the gene matches. The germline V gene has CDR1 ENHRY and CDR2 SYGVKD. The CDR3 is 14 residues long. CDR3 DNA sequence: TGTGCCGCGACTAGCGAAGTAAGGGTCGGGGAGCTGTTTTTT. This encodes CAATSEVRVGELFF.

This clone was counted a single time. The rearrangement joins TRBV4-1 to TRBJ1-2; unclear D gene. In germline, CDR1 is MGHRA, CDR2 YSYEKL. The CDR3 runs 14 residues. Trimming left V 0 bases short and J 8 bases short, with 13 bases between. CDR3 sequence reads: CASSQDRQARGYTF. CDR3 sequence (DNA): TGCGCCAGCAGCCAAGATCGGCAGGCTCGGGGCTACACCTTC.

This clone was picked up one time. This rearrangement joins TRBV5-4 to TRBJ2-5; D is possibly TRBD1 (6 bases). Trimming removed 3 bases from V and 2 bases from J, with 8 bases in between. The germline V gene encodes CDR1 SGHNT and CDR2 YYREEE (reference sequence). The CDR3 sequence is 13 residues long. As DNA, the CDR3 is TGTGCCAGCAGCTCCGGACAGCAAGAGACCCAGTACTTC. Its translation is CASSSGQQETQYF.

The chain combines TRBV6-2 or TRBV6-3 with TRBJ2-3, with 16 bases matching TRBD2. Unmatched junction bases numbered 8, after V lost 1 base and J lost 4 bases. Looked up from germline, CDR1 is MNHEY and CDR2 is SVGEGT. The CDR3 loop spans 19 amino acids. CDR3: CASSYLPGTSGGAADTQYF. The CDR3 DNA sequence: TGTGCCAGCAGTTACTTGCCCGGGACTAGCGGGGGGGCCGCAGATACGCAGTATTTT.

This chain links TRBV4-1 with TRBJ2-1; a possible D gene is TRBD2 (5 bases). This CDR3 has 15 residues. V lost 0 bases to trimming and J lost 5 bases, with 11 bases between them. Per the germline V gene, CDR1 is MGHRA and CDR2 is YSYEKL. This chain's CDR3 is CASSQDLRTHNEQFF. CDR3 nucleotide sequence: TGCGCCAGCAGCCAAGATCTTAGGACTCACAATGAGCAGTTCTTC.

The gene calls are TRBV18 and TRBJ2-1, with 11 positions matching TRBD2. Per the germline V gene, CDR1 is KGHSH and CDR2 is LQKENI. V was clipped by 9 bases and J by 10 bases; unmatched bases: 5. The length of the CDR3 is 12 residues. The DNA for the CDR3 is TGTGCCAGTAGCGGGGGGGCCGAAGAGCAGTTCTTC. Protein product: CASSGGAEEQFF.

The chain carries TRBV5-4 and TRBJ1-6; D not resolved. The CDR3 loop spans 16 amino acids. V lost 4 bases to trimming and J lost 0 bases, with 11 bases between them. Germline CDR1 SGHNT, CDR2 YYREEE (reference sequence). The CDR3 protein is CASSDKVSSYNSPLHF. The DNA for the CDR3 is TGTGCCAGCAGCGACAAGGTCAGCTCCTATAATTCACCCCTCCACTTT.

The rearrangement uses TRBV5-4 and TRBJ2-7, with TRBD1 identical over 9 bases. Germline V CDR1 and CDR2: SGHNT, YYREEE (reference sequence). The V segment lost 3 bases and the J segment 3 bases; nucleotides outside the gene matches: 4. The CDR3 contains 14 residues. Here the CDR3 reads CASSSTGGNYEQYF. CDR3 DNA: TGTGCCAGCAGCTCCACAGGGGGCAACTACGAGCAGTACTTC.

The CDR3 sequence is CASSVGGTGIYEQYF. CDR3 sequence (DNA): TGTGCCAGCAGCGTAGGCGGGACGGGGATCTACGAGCAGTACTTC. The chain joins TRBV9 to TRBJ2-7, with D perhaps TRBD2 (6 bases). Germline assignment: CDR1 SGDLS and CDR2 YYNGEE. The CDR3 loop spans 15 amino acids. Deletions cut 0 bases from V and 3 bases from J, with 13 bases between.

The rearrangement uses TRBV6-5 and TRBJ2-1, with 11 bases lining up with TRBD2. J was trimmed by 6 bases and V by 5 bases; bases with no gene match: 0. Germline CDR1 reads MNHEY; CDR2 reads SVGAGI. The CDR3 spans 13 residues. The CDR3 sequence: CASSLAGGNEQFF. CDR3 sequence (DNA): TGTGCCAGCAGTCTAGCGGGAGGCAATGAGCAGTTCTTC.